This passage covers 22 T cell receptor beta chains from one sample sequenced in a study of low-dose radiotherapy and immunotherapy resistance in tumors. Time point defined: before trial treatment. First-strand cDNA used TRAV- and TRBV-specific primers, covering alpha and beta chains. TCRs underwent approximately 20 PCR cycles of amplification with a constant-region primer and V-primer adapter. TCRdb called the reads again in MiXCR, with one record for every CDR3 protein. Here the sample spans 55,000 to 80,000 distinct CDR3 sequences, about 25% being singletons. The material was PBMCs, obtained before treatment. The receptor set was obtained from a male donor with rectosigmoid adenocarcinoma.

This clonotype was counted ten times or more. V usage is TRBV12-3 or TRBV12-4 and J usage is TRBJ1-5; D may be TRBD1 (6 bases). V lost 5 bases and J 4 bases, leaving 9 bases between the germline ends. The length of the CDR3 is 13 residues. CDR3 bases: TGTGCCAGCAGTACCCAGGGGAATCAGCCCCAGCATTTT. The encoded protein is CASSTQGNQPQHF.

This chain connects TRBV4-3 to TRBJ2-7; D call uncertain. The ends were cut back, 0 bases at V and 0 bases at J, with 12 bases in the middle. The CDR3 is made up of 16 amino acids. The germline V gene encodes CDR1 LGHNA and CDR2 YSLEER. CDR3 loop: CASSQDFTPVSYEQYF. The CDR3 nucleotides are TGCGCCAGCAGCCAAGATTTCACACCAGTCTCCTACGAGCAGTACTTC.

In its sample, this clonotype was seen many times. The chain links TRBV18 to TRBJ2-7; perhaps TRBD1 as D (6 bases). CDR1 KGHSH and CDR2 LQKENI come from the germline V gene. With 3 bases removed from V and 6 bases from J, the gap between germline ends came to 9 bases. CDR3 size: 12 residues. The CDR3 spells CASSPQGLEQYF. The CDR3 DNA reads TGTGCCAGCTCACCTCAGGGGCTCGAGCAGTACTTC.

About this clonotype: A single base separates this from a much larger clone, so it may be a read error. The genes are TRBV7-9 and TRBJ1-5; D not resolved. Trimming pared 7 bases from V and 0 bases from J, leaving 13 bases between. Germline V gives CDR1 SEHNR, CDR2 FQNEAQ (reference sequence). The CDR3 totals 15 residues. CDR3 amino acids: CASISTSDSNQPQHF. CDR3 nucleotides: TGTGCCAGCATCTCTACCTCAGATAGCAATCAGCCCCAGCATTTT.

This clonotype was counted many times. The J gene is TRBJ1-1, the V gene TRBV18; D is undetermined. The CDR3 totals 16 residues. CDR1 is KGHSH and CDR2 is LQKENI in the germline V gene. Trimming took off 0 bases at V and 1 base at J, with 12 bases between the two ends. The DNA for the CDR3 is TGTGCCAGCTCACCACCGGGAGGCCGGGGGAACACTGAAGCTTTCTTT. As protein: CASSPPGGRGNTEAFF.

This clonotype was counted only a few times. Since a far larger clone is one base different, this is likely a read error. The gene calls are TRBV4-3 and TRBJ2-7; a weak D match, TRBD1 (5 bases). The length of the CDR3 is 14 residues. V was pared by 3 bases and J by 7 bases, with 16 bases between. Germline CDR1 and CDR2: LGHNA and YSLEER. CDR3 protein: CASSQYTDSNEQYF. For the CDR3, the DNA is TGCGCCAGCAGCCAGTATACAGACAGCAATGAGCAGTACTTC.

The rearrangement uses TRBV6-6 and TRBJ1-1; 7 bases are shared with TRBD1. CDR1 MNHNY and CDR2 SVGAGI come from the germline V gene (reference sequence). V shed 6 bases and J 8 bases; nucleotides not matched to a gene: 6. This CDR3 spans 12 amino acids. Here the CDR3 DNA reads TGTGCCAGCAGCTCAGGGGGGCGGGAAGCTTTCTTT. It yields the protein CASSSGGREAFF.

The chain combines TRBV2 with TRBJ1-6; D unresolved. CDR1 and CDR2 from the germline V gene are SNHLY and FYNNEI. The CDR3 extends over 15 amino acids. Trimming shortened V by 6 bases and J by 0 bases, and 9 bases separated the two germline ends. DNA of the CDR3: TGTGCCAGCAGGGACGGTAGCTCCTATAATTCACCCCTCCACTTT. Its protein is CASRDGSSYNSPLHF.

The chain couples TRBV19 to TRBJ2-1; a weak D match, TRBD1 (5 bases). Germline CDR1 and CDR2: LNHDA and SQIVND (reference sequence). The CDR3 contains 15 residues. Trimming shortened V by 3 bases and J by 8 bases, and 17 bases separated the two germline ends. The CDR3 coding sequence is TGTGCCAGTAGTATCTCTAGAAATTCAGGGCATGAGCAGTTCTTC. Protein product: CASSISRNSGHEQFF.

CDR3 protein: CASSPGQGVNTGELFF. The CDR3 DNA follows: TGTGCCAGCAGCCCGGGACAGGGAGTGAACACCGGGGAGCTGTTTTTT. The V call is TRBV14, the J call TRBJ2-2, with TRBD1 matching 9 bases. The CDR3 is 16 residues long. V lost 4 bases, J lost 1 base, and 4 bases stayed unmatched. From germline, CDR1 is SGHDN and CDR2 FVKESK.

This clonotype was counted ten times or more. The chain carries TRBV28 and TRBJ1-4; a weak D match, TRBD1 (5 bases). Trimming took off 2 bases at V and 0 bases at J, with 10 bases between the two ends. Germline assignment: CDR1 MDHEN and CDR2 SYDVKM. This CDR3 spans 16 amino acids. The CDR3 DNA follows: TGTGCCAGCAGTTTACAGGGAAGTGCAACTAATGAAAAACTGTTTTTT. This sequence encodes CASSLQGSATNEKLFF. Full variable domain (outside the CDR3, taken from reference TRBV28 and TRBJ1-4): DVKVTQSSRYLVKRTGEKVFLECVQDMDHENMFWYRQDPGLGLRLIYFSYDVKMKEKGDIPEGYSVSREKKERFSLILESASTNQTSMYLCASSLQGSATNEKLFFGSGTQLSVL.

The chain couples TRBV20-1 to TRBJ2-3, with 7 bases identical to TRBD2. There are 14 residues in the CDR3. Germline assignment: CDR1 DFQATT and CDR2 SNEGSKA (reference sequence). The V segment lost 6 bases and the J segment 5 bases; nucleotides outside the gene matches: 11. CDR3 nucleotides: TGCAGTGCAGCTAGCGGTGGGGCGCAAGATACGCAGTATTTT. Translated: CSAASGGAQDTQYF.

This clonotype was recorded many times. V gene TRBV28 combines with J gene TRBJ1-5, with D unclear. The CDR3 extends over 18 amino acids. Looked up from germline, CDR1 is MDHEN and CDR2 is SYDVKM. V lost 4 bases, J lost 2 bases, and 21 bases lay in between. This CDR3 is CASSSGFRREIGNQPQHF. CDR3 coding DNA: TGTGCCAGCAGTTCCGGGTTTAGGAGGGAAATTGGCAATCAGCCCCAGCATTTT. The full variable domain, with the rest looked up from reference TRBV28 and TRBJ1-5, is DVKVTQSSRYLVKRTGEKVFLECVQDMDHENMFWYRQDPGLGLRLIYFSYDVKMKEKGDIPEGYSVSREKKERFSLILESASTNQTSMYLCASSSGFRREIGNQPQHFGDGTRLSIL.

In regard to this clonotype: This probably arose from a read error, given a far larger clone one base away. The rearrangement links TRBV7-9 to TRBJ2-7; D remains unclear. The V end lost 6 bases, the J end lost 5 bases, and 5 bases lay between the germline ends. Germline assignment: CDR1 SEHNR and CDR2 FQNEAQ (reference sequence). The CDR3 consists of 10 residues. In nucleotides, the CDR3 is TGTGCCAGCAGGGTCAACGAGCAGTACTTC. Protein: CASRVNEQYF.

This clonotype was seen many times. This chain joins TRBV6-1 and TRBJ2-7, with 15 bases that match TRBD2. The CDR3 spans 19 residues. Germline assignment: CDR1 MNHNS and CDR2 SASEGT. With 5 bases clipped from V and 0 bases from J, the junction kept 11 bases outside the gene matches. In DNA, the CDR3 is TGTGCCAGCAGTTACGAGGGACTAGCGGGAGGATCAAGCTCCTACGAGCAGTACTTC. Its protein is CASSYEGLAGGSSSYEQYF.

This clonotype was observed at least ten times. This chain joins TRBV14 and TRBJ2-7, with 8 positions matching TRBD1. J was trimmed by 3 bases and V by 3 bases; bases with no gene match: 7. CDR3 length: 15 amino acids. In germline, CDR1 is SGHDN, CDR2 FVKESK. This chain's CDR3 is CASSQGGQGLYEQYF. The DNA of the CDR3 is TGTGCCAGCAGCCAGGGAGGACAGGGCCTCTACGAGCAGTACTTC.

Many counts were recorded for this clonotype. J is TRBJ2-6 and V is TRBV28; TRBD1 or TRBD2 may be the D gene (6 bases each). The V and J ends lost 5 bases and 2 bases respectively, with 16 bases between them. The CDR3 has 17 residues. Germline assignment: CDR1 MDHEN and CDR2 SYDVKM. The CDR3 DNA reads TGTGCCAGCAGTCTCTACAGGGAGGTAGCTGGGGCCAACGTCCTGACTTTC. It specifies CASSLYREVAGANVLTF.

CDR3 DNA: TGTGCCAGCAGCGTAGGGGCAGCCAGCTCTGGAAACACCATATATTTT. Translating gives CASSVGAASSGNTIYF. The V and J genes are TRBV9 and TRBJ1-3; D not certain. Germline V CDR1 and CDR2: SGDLS, YYNGEE. The CDR3 totals 16 residues. The ends were cut back, 0 bases at V and 0 bases at J, with 10 bases in the middle.

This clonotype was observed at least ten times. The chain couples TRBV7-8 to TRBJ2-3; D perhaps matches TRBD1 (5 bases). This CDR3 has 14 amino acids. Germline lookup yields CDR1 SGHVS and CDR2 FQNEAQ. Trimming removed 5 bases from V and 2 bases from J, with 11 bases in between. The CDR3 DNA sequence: TGTGCCAGCAGCGGCCGACAGTTCACAGATACGCAGTATTTT. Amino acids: CASSGRQFTDTQYF.

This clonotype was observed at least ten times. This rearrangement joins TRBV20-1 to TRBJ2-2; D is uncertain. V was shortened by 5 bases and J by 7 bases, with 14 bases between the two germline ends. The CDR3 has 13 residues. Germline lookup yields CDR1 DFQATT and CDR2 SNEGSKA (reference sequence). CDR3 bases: TGCAGTGCTCGTAAAGTCATTGTCGGGGAGCTGTTTTTT. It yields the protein CSARKVIVGELFF.

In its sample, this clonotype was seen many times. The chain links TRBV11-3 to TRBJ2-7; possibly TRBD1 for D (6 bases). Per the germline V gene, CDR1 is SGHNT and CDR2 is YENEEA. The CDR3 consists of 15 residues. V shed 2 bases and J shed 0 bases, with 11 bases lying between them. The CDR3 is CASSLQTGPSYEQYF. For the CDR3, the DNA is TGTGCCAGCAGCTTACAGACAGGTCCCTCCTACGAGCAGTACTTC.

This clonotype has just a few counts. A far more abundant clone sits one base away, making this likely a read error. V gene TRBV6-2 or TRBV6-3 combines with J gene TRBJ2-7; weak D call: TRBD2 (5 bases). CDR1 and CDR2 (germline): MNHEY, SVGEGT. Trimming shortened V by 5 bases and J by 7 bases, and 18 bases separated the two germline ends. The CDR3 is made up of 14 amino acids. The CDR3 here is CASSRQADYNEQYF. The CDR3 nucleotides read TGTGCCAGCAGTAGACAAGCAGACTACAATGAGCAGTACTTC.